Below, one T cell receptor (beta chain) is given with its context. It was with 60 Vbeta and 13 Jbeta primers that the PCR ran. Clones were read by immunoSEQ multiplex PCR, and TCRdb kept only the in-frame ones, dropping some. The sample lists 90,000 to 120,000 clones, approximately 74% seen once, with around 15% in the top ten. These data belong to a study of cytomegalovirus exposure and HLA in healthy donors. Trimming took off 1 base at V and 5 bases at J, with 14 bases between the two ends. The CDR3 extends over 15 amino acids. Looked up from germline, CDR1 is MGHRA and CDR2 is YSYEKL. The receptor was isolated from a woman aged 35 to 49 in good health and CMV-seropositive. Specimen: PBMCs. The V gene is TRBV4-1, the J gene TRBJ1-1; a possible D gene is TRBD1 (5 bases). CDR3 in DNA: TGCGCCAGCAGCCAAGGGAAGGTCCCAGGGACTGAAGCTTTCTTT. Its translation: CASSQGKVPGTEAFF.